The clone carrying this T cell receptor (beta chain) has a single count. Its antigen is currently unknown. This CDR3 region has 14 residues. Germline CDR1 and CDR2: LGHDT and YNNKEL (reference sequence). J was trimmed by 4 bases and V by 3 bases; bases with no gene match: 5. The sample originates from a study of T cell responses to AZD1222 COVID-19 vaccine. Overall study results and limits: The peak T cell response came first, and repertoires were sampled only after it.

The table came from immunoSEQ multiplex PCR; TCRdb's copy has only in-frame clones and leaves some out. The sample contains under 200,000 clones, roughly 90% of which appear only once. The sequence derives from an adult in good health. The input for sequencing was peripheral blood, taken on day 0 of AZD1222 vaccination. This chain joins TRBV3-1 (or the pseudogene TRBV3-2) and TRBJ2-7; TRBD1 aligns across 8 bases. The CDR3 sequence: CASSHGQGAYEQYF. Written as DNA, the CDR3 is TGTGCCAGCAGCCATGGCCAGGGGGCTTACGAGCAGTACTTC.